This TCR beta chain appears in the sequencing data of a study of memory CD4+ T cells and cytomegalovirus serostatus. Overall study findings and caveats: Each of 67 CMV-associated TCRbeta sequences occurred in one to five individuals. The CMV-associated TCR signature appears largely within the CD4+ memory repertoire. CMV serostatus prediction reached median AUC roughly 0.95, or 0.91 with US-trained model.

Trimming cost V 0 bases and J 0 bases; bases outside gene matches: 8. Per germline, CDR1 MGHRA and CDR2 YSYEKL. The CDR3 consists of 19 residues. Points on this clone: What it binds is not known.

The assay was immunoSEQ multiplex PCR, and TCRdb's table has in-frame clones only and misses some. The sample lists 40,000 or so clones; around three quarters were seen once. The sort gate was single viable CD3+CD4+CD8-CD45RO+ cells for memory CD4+ T cells. Donors' CMV status reflects serum IgG against pp150, pp28, p38, p52. This chain joins TRBV4-1 and TRBJ2-3, with 11 bases lining up with TRBD2. This TCR came from an adult in good health and CMV-seronegative. The sequencing sample was made of memory CD4+ T cells from blood. The CDR3 bases are TGCGCCAGCAGCCAAGAACTGATTAGCGGGAGGGCTAGCACAGATACGCAGTATTTT. Protein product: CASSQELISGRASTDTQYF.